This paragraph reports one T cell receptor beta chain. Original analysis: Reference gene primers were amplified, and this amplification served to estimate nucleated cell counts. The repertoire was sequenced with immunoSEQ multiplex PCR; TCRdb's copy has only in-frame clones and lacks some. V and J calls and clone size are those listed in that table; D and trimming were worked out from the DNA. The sample shows about 400,000 clones, around 86% of them seen only once. This record belongs to a study of blood T cell repertoires in COVID-19. Background on the study: Acute and convalescent COVID-19 specimens originated in the United States, Italy and Spain. In each case, the material was cDNA or gDNA derived from T cells, B-cell-depleted T cells, or PBMCs.

The CDR3 has 17 amino acids. V shed 4 bases and J 1 base; nucleotides not matched to a gene: 9. The germline CDR1 and CDR2 sequences are MDHEN and SYDVKM. Sequenced: peripheral blood. The chain employs TRBV28 and TRBJ1-3; 8 nucleotides line up with TRBD1. The TCR sequence derives from a woman aged 30 to 39 with active or convalescent COVID-19. The CDR3 sequence is CASSSWTGLKSGNTIYF. The CDR3 nucleotides are TGTGCCAGCAGTTCCTGGACAGGGCTAAAGTCTGGAAACACCATATATTTT.